This T cell receptor beta chain was profiled in a study of tumor and adjacent non-tumor tissue in lung cancer. Whole-study context: Patients comprised about a dozen adenocarcinoma, 2 squamous cell carcinoma and 1 small cell lung cancer. The study, taken as a whole, reports: Tumor repertoires had a smaller top 100 clone share than normal lung.

The template was RNA from unsorted bulk tissue. More than 3 cm separated this lung sample from the edge of the tumor. The V end lost 0 bases, the J end lost 3 bases, and 12 bases lay between the germline ends. Germline-derived CDR1 and CDR2 are MNHEY and SVGAGI. The CDR3 runs 15 residues. The library came from three nested PCR rounds adapted from ARM-PCR protocols. TCRdb re-analysed the multiplex PCR reads in MiXCR, keeping a single row per CDR3 protein. Among 100,000 or so distinct CDR3 sequences listed, 50% to 70% were seen once. Many counts were recorded for this clonotype. What it binds is not known.

The receptor was derived from a man aged 25 to 45 with non-small cell lung cancer. The sequencing input was distant non-tumor lung tissue. This chain links TRBV6-5 with TRBJ2-7; D is ambiguous. This CDR3 reads CASSYSSQEGYEQYF. The CDR3 region has the DNA TGTGCCAGCAGTTACTCGAGTCAGGAAGGCTACGAGCAGTACTTC.